This T cell receptor beta chain was captured by sequencing in a study of blood T cells in healthy people across ages. Peripheral blood from each donor was collected in a volume of roughly 9.2 milliliters. The CDR3 loop spans 16 amino acids. The germline CDR1 and CDR2 sequences are MRHNA and SNTAGT. Germline trimming cut 5 bases from V and 4 bases from J; bases unmatched to any gene: 4. Then a second PCR, running roughly 7 to 11 cycles, was carried out with a sample-barcoded 5' primer and a J-beta primer mix. Each CDR3 protein gets one entry after TCRdb re-called the 5' RACE reads with MiXCR. The sample lists some 860,000 distinct CDR3 sequences; roughly 56% were seen once. This clonotype was seen more than once but under ten times.

This receptor was identified in a man aged 35-49 years in good health. The chain is built from TRBV6-4 and TRBJ2-3; 15 nucleotides agree with TRBD2. The sequenced sample was blood. The DNA for the CDR3 is TGTGCCAGCAGTCCGGGACTAGCGGGGGGCGCAGATACGCAGTATTTT. This gives the protein CASSPGLAGGADTQYF.